The rows below give T cell receptor beta chains drawn from one sample of a study of CD8 T cells in ankylosing spondylitis. TCRdb reprocessed the 5' RACE reads via MiXCR and lists one record per CDR3 protein. The repertoire has about 240,000 distinct CDR3 sequences, about 10% of them found once; the top ten carry about 6.8%. Sequencing input: blood, either unsorted or a sorted T cell fraction (not recorded which). The receptor set was obtained from a male donor with ankylosing spondylitis or in good health (not recorded which). Both conserved end residues are part of each CDR3. The D gene is left open where the match is weak. Not all rows give a size; the values are once, few, many and, for expanded clones, a class.

TRBJ2-2	TRBV7-9	few	.	CASSRPQGTLTGELFF	TGTGCCAGCAGCCGTCCACAGGGGACTCTCACCGGGGAGCTGTTTTTT
TRBJ1-3	TRBV5-1	many	.	CASSREFVPDSGNTIYF	TGCGCCAGCAGCCGAGAGTTCGTCCCCGACTCTGGAAACACCATATATTTT
TRBJ2-7	TRBV5-1	many	.	CASSPWTGSYEQYF	TGCGCCAGCAGCCCATGGACCGGCTCCTACGAGCAGTACTTC
TRBJ1-2	TRBV7-9	few	TRBD1	CASSLEEQGAAGYTF	TGTGCCAGCAGCTTAGAGGAACAGGGGGCGGCCGGCTACACCTTC
TRBJ1-5	TRBV28	.	.	CASSFDTSQPQHF	TGTGCCAGCAGTTTCGACACATCTCAGCCCCAGCATTTT
TRBJ2-7	TRBV5-6	many	.	CASSLGPTRGEQYF	TGTGCCAGCAGCTTGGGGCCCACGAGAGGCGAGCAGTACTTC
TRBJ2-3	TRBV9	many	TRBD2	CASSVAAGGGTDTQYF	TGTGCCAGCAGCGTAGCAGCGGGAGGCGGCACAGATACGCAGTATTTT
TRBJ1-6	TRBV20-1	many	.	CSAPQQTGGNSPLHF	TGCAGTGCCCCTCAGCAGACAGGCGGGAATTCACCCCTCCACTTT
TRBJ1-2	TRBV5-1	many	TRBD1	CASSFQTGKGYTF	TGCGCCAGCAGCTTCCAGACAGGGAAGGGCTACACCTTC
TRBJ1-3	TRBV5-1	.	.	CASSLMVPSGNTIYF	TGCGCCAGCAGCTTGATGGTACCCTCTGGAAACACCATATATTTT
TRBJ1-4	TRBV27	many	.	CASRIGGNEKLFF	TGTGCCAGCAGAATCGGTGGTAATGAAAAACTGTTTTTT
TRBJ2-1	TRBV2	few	.	CASSAPLGSDEQFF	TGTGCCAGCAGTGCTCCGTTAGGGAGCGATGAGCAGTTCTTC
TRBJ2-7	TRBV20-1	few	.	CSASSADRLAYEQYF	TGCAGTGCTAGTAGCGCGGATAGACTTGCCTACGAGCAGTACTTC
TRBJ2-1	TRBV20-1	many	.	CSAREDGRNYNEQFF	TGCAGTGCTAGAGAAGACGGGAGAAACTACAATGAGCAGTTCTTC
TRBJ1-1	TRBV3-1	few	.	CASSQTSDTEAFF	TGTGCCAGCAGCCAAACATCGGACACTGAAGCTTTCTTT
TRBJ1-2	TRBV29-1	few	.	CSVGRKGRGGYTF	TGCAGCGTTGGGCGTAAGGGGCGCGGTGGCTACACCTTC
TRBJ2-5	TRBV20-1	many	.	CSARDQRGDWETQYF	TGCAGTGCTAGAGATCAGAGGGGAGATTGGGAGACCCAGTACTTC
TRBJ2-1	TRBV11-1	.	TRBD2	CASSPGARLAVNYNEQFF	TGTGCCAGCAGCCCGGGGGCGAGACTAGCGGTGAACTACAATGAGCAGTTCTTC
TRBJ2-4	TRBV12-3/TRBV12-4	many	.	CASRKEIAKNIQYF	TGTGCCAGCAGGAAGGAAATAGCCAAAAACATTCAGTACTTC
TRBJ2-4	TRBV6-5	.	TRBD2	CASSYYPPTSGAENIQYF	TGTGCCAGCAGTTACTACCCTCCCACTAGCGGGGCGGAGAACATTCAGTACTTC
TRBJ1-1	TRBV12-3/TRBV12-4	many	.	CASTDRKRVNTEAFF	TGTGCCAGCACCGATCGAAAAAGGGTGAACACTGAAGCTTTCTTT
TRBJ1-5	TRBV20-1	.	TRBD1	CSARGGTGGYQPQHF	TGCAGTGCGAGGGGGGGGACAGGGGGCTATCAGCCCCAGCATTTT
TRBJ2-7	TRBV5-1	many	TRBD1	CASSPGQGGEQYF	TGCGCCAGCAGCCCGGGACAGGGCGGCGAGCAGTACTTC
TRBJ1-1	TRBV7-9	few	TRBD1	CASSLPRDREGTEAFF	TGTGCCAGCAGCCTCCCCCGGGACAGGGAAGGGACTGAAGCTTTCTTT
TRBJ1-1	TRBV15	many	.	CATSRYLEWWDTEAFF	TGTGCCACCAGCAGATACCTAGAGTGGTGGGACACTGAAGCTTTCTTT
TRBJ2-3	TRBV20-1	many	.	CSAQAGVVFTDTQYF	TGCAGTGCCCAGGCGGGTGTCGTATTCACAGATACGCAGTATTTT
TRBJ2-1	TRBV6-2/TRBV6-3	.	.	CASRISSYNEQFF	TGTGCCAGCAGAATCAGCTCCTACAATGAGCAGTTCTTC
TRBJ2-1	TRBV29-1	few	TRBD2	CSGQSGRVNEQFF	TGCAGCGGCCAAAGCGGGAGGGTCAATGAGCAGTTCTTC
TRBJ2-1	TRBV24-1	many	TRBD1	CATSDRTGTNEQFF	TGTGCCACCAGTGACAGGACAGGAACCAATGAGCAGTTCTTC
TRBJ1-1	TRBV5-1	many	.	CASSLSSLNTEAFF	TGCGCCAGCAGCCTAAGTTCACTTAACACTGAAGCTTTCTTT
TRBJ2-1	TRBV20-1	many	.	CSARDIRIYNEQFF	TGCAGTGCTAGAGATATTCGGATTTACAATGAGCAGTTCTTC
TRBJ2-1	TRBV12-3/TRBV12-4	once	.	CASGVVPGQDKQFF	TGTGCCAGCGGGGTAGTCCCGGGGCAGGATAAGCAGTTCTTC
TRBJ2-3	TRBV7-8	few	.	CASSLGDLTDTQYF	TGTGCCAGCAGCTTAGGGGACCTCACAGATACGCAGTATTTT
TRBJ2-3	TRBV5-1	many	.	CASSPRRTSSTDTQYF	TGCGCCAGCAGCCCCCGGAGGACTTCTAGCACAGATACGCAGTATTTT
TRBJ2-7	TRBV7-2	.	.	CASSSSGTLVGMQYF	TGTGCCAGCAGCTCTTCCGGGACGTTGGTTGGTATGCAGTACTTC
TRBJ2-1	TRBV20-1	.	TRBD1	CSASSGQYYNEQFF	TGCAGTGCTAGCTCGGGACAGTACTACAATGAGCAGTTCTTC
TRBJ2-1	TRBV24-1	many	TRBD1	CATVGTVYNEQFF	TGTGCCACCGTAGGGACAGTCTACAATGAGCAGTTCTTC
TRBJ2-5	TRBV20-1	many	TRBD1	CSAELPGTGVFGTQYF	TGCAGTGCCGAGCTCCCCGGGACAGGCGTTTTTGGGACCCAGTACTTC
TRBJ1-2	TRBV29-1	many	.	CSVVTGRYGYTF	TGCAGCGTTGTAACAGGGCGCTATGGCTACACCTTC
TRBJ1-2	TRBV19	many	.	CASSGEVGGYTF	TGTGCCAGTAGTGGGGAGGTTGGAGGCTACACCTTC
TRBJ1-1	TRBV6-1	few	TRBD1	CASRLDRVAEAFF	TGTGCCAGCAGACTGGACAGGGTGGCCGAAGCTTTCTTT
TRBJ2-5	TRBV9	.	TRBD2	CASSASGTSRETQYF	TGTGCCAGCAGCGCCTCCGGGACTAGCCGGGAGACCCAGTACTTC
TRBJ1-1	TRBV29-1	.	.	CSVLGQNTEAFF	TGCAGCGTTTTGGGACAGAACACTGAAGCTTTCTTT
TRBJ1-1	TRBV12-3/TRBV12-4	many	.	CASSETIPTDTEAFF	TGTGCCAGCAGTGAAACGATCCCTACGGACACTGAAGCTTTCTTT
TRBJ2-7	TRBV5-6	.	TRBD2	CASSSGLAATEQYF	TGTGCCAGCAGCTCGGGACTAGCCGCTACCGAGCAGTACTTC
TRBJ2-1	TRBV6-1	.	.	CASCPGKGLNEQFF	TGTGCCAGCTGCCCCGGAAAGGGACTCAATGAGCAGTTCTTC
TRBJ2-1	TRBV6-1	.	TRBD1	CASRTLGTGIHEQFF	TGTGCCAGCAGAACCCTCGGGACAGGGATTCATGAGCAGTTCTTC
TRBJ1-4	TRBV6-5	many	.	CASRDGDLELFF	TGTGCCAGTCGGGACGGCGATCTTGAGCTGTTTTTT
TRBJ1-1	TRBV20-1	.	.	CSALLTGSNTEAFF	TGCAGTGCTCTTTTAACAGGGAGTAACACTGAAGCTTTCTTT
TRBJ2-7	TRBV3-1	.	.	CASSRKEHKQYF	TGTGCCAGCAGCCGCAAGGAGCACAAGCAGTACTTC
TRBJ2-7	TRBV27	.	.	CASSPLGAVARYEQYF	TGTGCCAGCAGCCCTCTGGGTGCAGTGGCTAGGTACGAACAGTACTTC
TRBJ2-3	TRBV3-1	many	TRBD2	CASRPGAGAPTSTDTQYF	TGTGCCAGCAGACCTGGAGCGGGAGCGCCAACTAGCACAGATACGCAGTATTTT
TRBJ2-7	TRBV25-1	many	.	CASAPGTRMPYEQYF	TGTGCCAGCGCCCCCGGGACACGGATGCCCTACGAGCAGTACTTC
TRBJ1-5	TRBV10-3	few	TRBD1	CAIRGTGGNQPQHF	TGTGCCATCAGGGGGACAGGGGGCAATCAGCCCCAGCATTTT
TRBJ1-2	TRBV6-1	few	.	CASSDLRTIGYTF	TGTGCCAGCAGTGACCTCCGAACTATCGGCTACACCTTC
TRBJ1-1	TRBV29-1	many	.	CSVGREGHTEAFF	TGCAGCGTTGGTAGAGAGGGGCACACTGAAGCTTTCTTT
TRBJ2-5	TRBV5-1	many	.	CASTQDSPRQETQYF	TGCGCCAGCACTCAAGATTCACCGCGCCAAGAGACCCAGTACTTC
TRBJ1-3	TRBV4-2	many	TRBD1	CASSQGDRDGNTIYF	TGTGCCAGCAGCCAAGGGGACAGGGATGGAAACACCATATATTTT
TRBJ2-2	TRBV12-3/TRBV12-4	many	TRBD2	CATSGSYGTGELFF	TGTGCCACCAGCGGGAGTTACGGCACCGGGGAGCTGTTTTTT
TRBJ2-7	TRBV6-1	.	.	CASSVSRGGEQYF	TGTGCCAGCAGTGTGTCCAGAGGCGGCGAGCAGTACTTC